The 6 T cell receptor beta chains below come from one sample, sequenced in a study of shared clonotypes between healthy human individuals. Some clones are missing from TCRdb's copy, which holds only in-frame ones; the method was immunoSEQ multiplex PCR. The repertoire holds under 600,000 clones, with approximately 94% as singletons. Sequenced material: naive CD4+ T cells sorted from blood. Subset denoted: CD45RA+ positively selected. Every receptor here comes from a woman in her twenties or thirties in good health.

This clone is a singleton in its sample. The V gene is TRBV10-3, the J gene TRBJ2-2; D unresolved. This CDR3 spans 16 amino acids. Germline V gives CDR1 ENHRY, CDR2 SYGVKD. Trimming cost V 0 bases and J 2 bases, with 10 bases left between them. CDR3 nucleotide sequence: TGTGCCATCAGTGAGTCGGGCGACACAAACACCGGGGAGCTGTTTTTT. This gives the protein CAISESGDTNTGELFF.

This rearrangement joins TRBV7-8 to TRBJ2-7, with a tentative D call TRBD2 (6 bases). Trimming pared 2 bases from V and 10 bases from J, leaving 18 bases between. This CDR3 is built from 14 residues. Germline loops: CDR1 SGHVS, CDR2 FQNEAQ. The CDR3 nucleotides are TGTGCCAGCAGCTTATTATCGGGGGAACAGCGTCAGTACTTC. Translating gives CASSLLSGEQRQYF.

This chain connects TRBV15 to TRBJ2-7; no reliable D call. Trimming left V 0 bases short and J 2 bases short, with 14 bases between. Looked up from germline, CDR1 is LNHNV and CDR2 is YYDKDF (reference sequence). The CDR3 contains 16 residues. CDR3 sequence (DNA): TGTGCCACCAGCAGAGAACCCCGAGTGGGCGCCTACGAGCAGTACTTC. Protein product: CATSREPRVGAYEQYF.

As DNA, the CDR3 is TGTGCCAGCAGCTTATACGGGGGTGGCAATCAGCCCCAGCATTTT. The encoded protein is CASSLYGGGNQPQHF. The chain joins TRBV7-8 to TRBJ1-5; TRBD1 is a possible D gene (5 bases). Trimming cost V 2 bases and J 2 bases, with 10 bases left between them. This CDR3 comprises 15 residues. Looked up from germline, CDR1 is SGHVS and CDR2 is FQNEAQ.

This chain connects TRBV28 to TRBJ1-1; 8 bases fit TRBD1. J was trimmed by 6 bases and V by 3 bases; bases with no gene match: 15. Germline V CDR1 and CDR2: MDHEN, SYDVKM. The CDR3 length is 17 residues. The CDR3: CASSLAGGYSGPPEAFF. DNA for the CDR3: TGTGCCAGCAGTTTGGCAGGGGGCTACTCGGGTCCCCCTGAAGCTTTCTTT.

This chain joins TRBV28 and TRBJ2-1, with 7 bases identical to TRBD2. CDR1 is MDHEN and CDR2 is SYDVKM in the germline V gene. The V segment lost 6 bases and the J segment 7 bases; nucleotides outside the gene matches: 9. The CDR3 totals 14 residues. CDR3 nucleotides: TGTGCCAGCAGCACTCGGACTAGTTCGAATGAGCAGTTCTTC. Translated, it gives CASSTRTSSNEQFF.